This T cell receptor (beta chain) was obtained from a study of cytomegalovirus exposure and HLA in healthy donors. This CDR3 comprises 15 residues. The germline V gene encodes CDR1 MDHEN and CDR2 SYDVKM. Losses at the gene ends were 1 base for V and 5 bases for J; bases not matched to a gene: 7. PCR was performed using 60 Vbeta and 13 Jbeta primers. Only in-frame clones appear in the TCRdb table, and some are missing; sequencing was by immunoSEQ multiplex PCR. The profile covers roughly 130,000 clones, with approximately 82% appearing a single time and roughly 2.5% taken by the ten largest. This clone was seen more than once but under ten times.

This sequence was found in a boy younger than 10 in good health and CMV-seronegative. The sequenced material came from PBMCs. The chain has TRBV28 and TRBJ1-1; 7 nucleotides agree with TRBD1. The CDR3 loop reads CASSLYKGAGTEAFF. Written as DNA, the CDR3 is TGTGCCAGCAGTTTATATAAGGGGGCAGGTACTGAAGCTTTCTTT.